This paragraph reports one TCR beta chain. Its antigen remains unidentified. This specimen belongs to a study of a mutant IDH1 vaccine in newly diagnosed glioma. Study at large: Commencement of vaccination occurred 4-6 weeks following radiotherapy alone, or concurrently with temozolomide cycles. Prior therapy was radiotherapy, temozolomide, or both; most received both. Study-level points and caveats: The vaccine induced immune responses, and these occurred in about 93% of patients. It seemed that pseudoprogression was not linked to changes in the top peripheral T cell clonotypes.

Produced via immunoSEQ multiplex PCR; TCRdb's table is partial and in-frame only. This sample has 56,000 or so clones, with approximately 71% found just once. Time point here: week 47, end of study. Vaccine doses each comprised 300 ug of mutant IDH1 20-mer peptide, with topical imiquimod. The specimen was PBMCs, collected from a glioma patient whose treatment included an IDH1 peptide vaccine. The TCR was taken from a man aged 50-60 years with glioma.

CDR3 nucleotides: TGTGCCAGCAGTGAAGCGGGGGCCGGTGAAGCTTTCTTT. As protein: CASSEAGAGEAFF. The V and J genes are TRBV6-1 and TRBJ1-1, with D perhaps TRBD1 (6 bases). The germline V gene has CDR1 MNHNS and CDR2 SASEGT. The CDR3 loop spans 13 amino acids. The V and J ends lost 0 bases and 7 bases respectively, with 9 bases between them.